These 22 T cell receptor beta chains share one sample of origin, sequenced in a study of cytomegalovirus exposure and HLA in healthy donors. PCR employed 60 Vbeta and 13 Jbeta primers. Assay: immunoSEQ multiplex PCR; the TCRdb copy retains only in-frame clones and omits some. The sample has over 150,000 clones; roughly 80% are singletons. The sequencing sample was made of PBMCs. These TCRs come from a human donor in good health.

The CDR3 loop is CASSSTGVGQFF. CDR3 bases: TGTGCCAGCAGCTCGACAGGGGTAGGGCAGTTCTTC. This chain links TRBV7-2 with TRBJ2-1; 8 bases agree with TRBD1. Germline-derived CDR1 and CDR2 are SGHTA and FQGNSA. Trimming cost V 4 bases and J 12 bases; bases outside gene matches: 5. CDR3 length: 12 residues. The complete variable domain, with remaining parts taken from reference TRBV7-2 and TRBJ2-1, reads GAGVSQSPSNKVTEKGKDVELRCDPISGHTALYWYRQSLGQGLEFLIYFQGNSAPDKSGLPSDRFSAERTGGSVSTLTIQRTQQEDSAVYLCASSSTGVGQFFGPGTRLTVL.

The V call is TRBV5-1, the J call TRBJ1-1; TRBD1 aligns across 10 bases. Germline V gene sequence: CDR1 SGHRS, CDR2 YFSETQ. CDR3 length: 14 residues. Germline trimming cut 5 bases from V and 3 bases from J; bases unmatched to any gene: 4. Here the CDR3 DNA reads TGCGCCAGCAGTAACGGGACAGGGGACACTGAAGCTTTCTTT. It yields the protein CASSNGTGDTEAFF.

This rearrangement joins TRBV4-1 to TRBJ2-1; D is perhaps TRBD2 (6 bases). CDR1 is MGHRA, CDR2 YSYEKL, per germline. CDR3 length equals 15 residues. Trimming cost V 4 bases and J 7 bases, with 17 bases left between them. The CDR3 is CASSLGLPLVNEQFF. The CDR3 region has the DNA TGCGCCAGCAGCCTTGGACTACCGTTGGTGAATGAGCAGTTCTTC.

This CDR3 is CASSLRLARTGGGELFF. Here the CDR3 DNA reads TGTGCCAGCAGCTTGAGACTAGCGAGGACTGGGGGAGGGGAGCTGTTTTTT. The V gene is TRBV5-4, the J gene TRBJ2-2; 8 bases fit TRBD2. The CDR3 contains 17 residues. J was trimmed by 8 bases and V by 1 base; bases with no gene match: 13. From germline, CDR1 is SGHNT and CDR2 YYREEE (reference sequence).

This rearrangement joins TRBV10-2 to TRBJ2-7, with D uncertain. V lost 8 bases, J lost 1 base, and 12 bases lay in between. The germline CDR1 and CDR2 sequences are WSHSY and SAAADI. CDR3 length: 13 residues. DNA for the CDR3: TGCGCCAGCCTAGACGGAAATTCCTACGAGCAGTACTTC. Protein product: CASLDGNSYEQYF.

The chain uses TRBV18 and TRBJ1-2; 9 bases line up with TRBD1. CDR1 is KGHSH, CDR2 LQKENI, per germline. V lost 0 bases and J lost 6; bases outside the gene matches: 2. The CDR3 covers 14 residues. The CDR3 spells CASSPPWDRDGYTF. DNA for the CDR3: TGTGCCAGCTCACCACCTTGGGACAGGGATGGCTACACCTTC.

The gene calls are TRBV13 and TRBJ1-1; D gene ambiguous. CDR3 length: 15 amino acids. V dropped 4 bases and J dropped 3 bases, with 15 bases sitting between them. CDR1 is PRHDT and CDR2 is FYEKMQ in the germline V gene (reference sequence). CDR3 in amino acids: CASSSPLRGHTEAFF. The CDR3, as DNA: TGTGCCAGCAGCTCCCCTTTGAGAGGCCACACTGAAGCTTTCTTT.

This chain uses TRBV6-6 with TRBJ1-2; D unclear. Trimming cost V 0 bases and J 6 bases, with 17 bases left between them. This CDR3 has 16 residues. In germline, CDR1 is MNHNY, CDR2 SVGAGI (reference sequence). The CDR3 sequence is CASSYSTRDPLDGYTF. DNA of the CDR3: TGTGCCAGCAGTTACTCGACGAGGGATCCCCTGGATGGCTACACCTTC.

The chain couples TRBV9 to TRBJ1-1; 7 nucleotides match TRBD1. The CDR3 is 14 amino acids. Germline CDR1 and CDR2: SGDLS and YYNGEE. V lost 4 bases, J lost 0 bases, and 3 bases stayed unmatched. The CDR3 nucleotides are TGTGCCAGCAGCCTGGGGACAGTGAACACTGAAGCTTTCTTT. Translated, it gives CASSLGTVNTEAFF.

This clone was seen a handful of times. The chain links TRBV6-5 to TRBJ1-4; TRBD1 matches at 8 bases. In germline, CDR1 is MNHEY, CDR2 SVGAGI. The CDR3 runs 14 residues. Trimming took 5 bases from V and 8 from J; bases not matched to a gene: 7. DNA for the CDR3: TGTGCCAGCAGTCCTGGACAGGGACGAGAAAAACTGTTTTTT. This codes for CASSPGQGREKLFF.

The genes are TRBV25-1 and TRBJ2-7; D possibly corresponds to TRBD2 (5 bases). The ends were cut back, 5 bases at V and 7 bases at J, with 15 bases in the middle. This CDR3 spans 13 amino acids. Germline V gene lookup returns CDR1 MGHDK and CDR2 SYGVNS. This CDR3 is CASSSQPRGEQYF. The CDR3 DNA follows: TGTGCCAGCAGTAGCCAGCCTAGAGGGGAGCAGTACTTC.

This CDR3 reads CASSQSGTRVNEQFF. CDR3 coding DNA: TGCGCCAGCAGCCAATCCGGGACTAGAGTCAATGAGCAGTTCTTC. The chain has TRBV4-3 and TRBJ2-1; 8 bases are shared with TRBD2. The V and J ends lost 2 bases and 6 bases, in that order; junction bases with no gene match: 6. The CDR3 totals 15 residues. CDR1 LGHNA and CDR2 YSLEER come from the germline V gene.

This clone was counted between two and nine times. One end of the junction fails to match germline, which may point to a read error. The genes are TRBV7-7 and TRBJ2-7, with TRBD1 matching 7 bases. This CDR3 has 13 amino acids. Germline V CDR1 and CDR2: SSHAT, FNYEAQ (reference sequence). The CDR3 region has the DNA TGTGCTAGCAGCCAAGACAGGGAATACGAGCAGTACTTC. Translating gives CASSQDREYEQYF.

The rearrangement joins TRBV4-1 to TRBJ1-5; D ambiguous. CDR1 and CDR2 from the germline V gene are MGHRA and YSYEKL. The length of the CDR3 is 14 residues. V lost 4 bases and J 4 bases, leaving 11 bases between the germline ends. The CDR3 sequence: CASSPPGENQPQHF. CDR3 coding DNA: TGCGCCAGCAGCCCGCCTGGAGAGAATCAGCCCCAGCATTTT.

This clone appeared once. This chain uses TRBV9 with TRBJ2-7; perhaps TRBD2 as D (6 bases). This CDR3 comprises 17 residues. The V gene lost 0 bases and the J gene lost 5 bases, with 21 bases spanning the gap. Germline V gene sequence: CDR1 SGDLS, CDR2 YYNGEE. Written as DNA, the CDR3 is TGTGCCAGCAGCGTAGGAGGGTCGGGAGACGGATTGAACGAGCAGTACTTC. Translated: CASSVGGSGDGLNEQYF. Supplemented by reference TRBV9 and TRBJ2-7, the full variable domain reads DSGVTQTPKHLITATGQRVTLRCSPRSGDLSVYWYQQSLDQGLQFLIQYYNGEERAKGNILERFSAQQFPDLHSELNLSSLELGDSALYFCASSVGGSGDGLNEQYFGPGTRLTVT.

V is TRBV9 and J is TRBJ1-5; possible D gene TRBD1, 6 bases. The CDR3 is made up of 15 amino acids. With 3 bases removed from V and 1 base from J, the gap between germline ends came to 11 bases. Germline CDR1 and CDR2: SGDLS and YYNGEE. CDR3 loop: CASSAGTGSNQPQHF. The CDR3 DNA reads as TGTGCCAGCAGCGCCGGTACAGGGAGCAATCAGCCCCAGCATTTT.

This chain connects TRBV11-3 to TRBJ2-5; 11 positions agree with TRBD2. The CDR3 has 15 residues. CDR1 SGHNT and CDR2 YENEEA come from the germline V gene. The junction had 3 bases not matched to a gene; V was cut back by 4 bases and J by 2 bases. This chain's CDR3 is CASSWGLAEQETQYF. The DNA for the CDR3 is TGTGCCAGCAGCTGGGGACTAGCGGAACAAGAGACCCAGTACTTC.

A note on this clone: Lacking the conserved final phenylalanine or tryptophan, this CDR3 likely reflects a read error. CDR3 residues: CASSTDKASYNSPLHL. The CDR3 DNA is TGTGCCAGCAGCACAGATAAGGCTTCCTATAATTCACCCCTCCACCTT. The chain carries TRBV13 and TRBJ1-6; unclear D gene. V gave up 5 bases and J gave up 1 base, with 12 bases separating them. Germline V gene data show CDR1 as PRHDT and CDR2 as FYEKMQ (reference sequence). This CDR3 comprises 16 residues.

The J gene is TRBJ2-1, the V gene TRBV4-1; D not certain. The germline CDR1 and CDR2 sequences are MGHRA and YSYEKL. CDR3 length: 16 amino acids. V lost 1 base, J lost 3 bases, and 13 bases lay in between. Here the CDR3 DNA reads TGCGCCAGCAGCCAAGTGTTTCAACAGCTCTACAATGAGCAGTTCTTC. Amino acid sequence: CASSQVFQQLYNEQFF.

This sequence joins TRBV5-1 and TRBJ2-3, with D hard to call. From germline, CDR1 is SGHRS and CDR2 YFSETQ. Trimming stripped 2 bases from V and 2 bases from J, with 12 bases between. This CDR3 is 15 amino acids long. DNA for the CDR3: TGCGCCAGCAGCTTTTTAGCTAGATCCACAGATACGCAGTATTTT. Protein: CASSFLARSTDTQYF.

J is TRBJ2-5 and V is TRBV9; D unclear. The germline V and J ends were trimmed by 4 bases and 0 bases, with 10 bases remaining between them. The CDR3 covers 14 residues. Germline V gene data show CDR1 as SGDLS and CDR2 as YYNGEE. The CDR3 spells CASSSGTNQETQYF. The DNA for the CDR3 is TGTGCCAGCAGCTCAGGTACCAACCAAGAGACCCAGTACTTC.

The gene calls are TRBV19 and TRBJ2-3, with D maybe TRBD1 (5 bases). The CDR3 spans 13 residues. Germline CDR1 LNHDA, CDR2 SQIVND (reference sequence). V gave up 11 bases and J gave up 2 bases, with 14 bases separating them. The CDR3 DNA sequence: TGTGCCCGAAGGACAACCATCACAGATACGCAGTATTTT. It codes for CARRTTITDTQYF.